This TCR beta chain derives from a study of a mutant IDH1 vaccine in newly diagnosed glioma. Study-wide results and caveats: Detectable vaccine-induced immune responses arose in around 93% of patients.

CDR1 is SGHTA, CDR2 FQGNSA, per germline. V was shortened by 2 bases and J by 2 bases, with 9 bases between the two germline ends. This CDR3 spans 14 amino acids. A note on this clone: The antigen remains unidentified.

Repertoires were generated with immunoSEQ multiplex PCR, while TCRdb's copy carries only in-frame clones and drops some. The repertoire holds tens of thousands of clones, with just under 80% as singletons. The time point is: week 11, during vaccination. Vaccination used 300 ug of mutant IDH1 20-mer peptide per dose, with topical imiquimod. This sequence was found in a man under 40 with glioma. V and J are TRBV7-2 and TRBJ1-1; D gene ambiguous. This sample comprised PBMCs, obtained from a glioma patient whose treatment included an IDH1 peptide vaccine. The CDR3 loop is CASSLSGENTEAFF. CDR3 sequence (DNA): TGTGCCAGCAGCTTAAGCGGGGAAAACACTGAAGCTTTCTTT.